One and the same sample provided the 27 T cell receptor beta chains below, sequenced in a study of T cells expressing NK-cell markers. TCRdb re-called the 5' RACE reads, yielding one record per CDR3 amino acid sequence without DNA. This table holds 350,000 to 500,000 distinct CDR3 sequences. Sequencing was carried out using blood T cells: a sorted CD56 or NKG2C T cell subset, CD4+ or CD8+ T cells, or bulk PBMC T cells (not recorded which). The receptors were sampled from a woman between 18 and 69 years old in good health.

The rearrangement joins TRBV28 to TRBJ2-4; with no DNA, the TCRdb D assignment of TRBD1 cannot be verified. Germline V gene sequence: CDR1 MDHEN, CDR2 SYDVKM. CDR3 length equals 13 residues. This chain's CDR3 is CASSTYRATIQYF.

The chain employs TRBV6-2 or TRBV6-3 and TRBJ2-3. The CDR3 is 12 amino acids. Germline V gene sequence: CDR1 MNHEY, CDR2 SVGEGT. This CDR3 reads CASTYSTDTQYF.

The chain combines TRBV4-3 with TRBJ1-2. The CDR3 loop spans 17 amino acids. Germline CDR1 is LGHNA and CDR2 is YSLEER. CDR3 amino acids: CASSQERSPTPYYGYTF.

The gene calls are TRBV20-1 and TRBJ2-1. The length of the CDR3 is 11 residues. Germline CDR1 is DFQATT and CDR2 is SNEGSKA (reference sequence). The CDR3 spells CSARYDNEQFF.

This sequence joins TRBV7-2 and TRBJ2-7; checking the TCRdb D call of TRBD2 is not possible without DNA. Germline CDR1 is SGHTA and CDR2 is FQGNSA. The CDR3 loop spans 12 amino acids. This CDR3 reads CASSAGPNEQYF.

The chain links TRBV20-1 to TRBJ2-3; TCRdb outputs TRBD1, but without DNA this stays unchecked. The CDR3 runs 16 residues. Germline assignment: CDR1 DFQATT and CDR2 SNEGSKA (reference sequence). This CDR3 is CSARDRRDRATDTQYF.

The V call is TRBV7-2, the J call TRBJ2-3; the TRBD1 assignment by TCRdb is unverifiable without DNA. CDR1 and CDR2 from the germline V gene are SGHTA and FQGNSA. This CDR3 is built from 16 residues. The CDR3 sequence is CASSTRLGVSSDTQYF.

The V call is TRBV4-2, the J call TRBJ2-3; TCRdb gives TRBD2 as the D gene, but with no DNA this cannot be confirmed. This CDR3 is built from 18 residues. Germline V gene sequence: CDR1 LGHNA, CDR2 YNFKEQ. The CDR3 spells CASSLFGVAGRAADTQYF.

The chain links TRBV12-3 or TRBV12-4 to TRBJ2-1; the D call of TRBD1 rests on TCRdb alone, since no DNA is present to check it. The CDR3 runs 16 residues. CDR3 region: CASSLISTNPGYEQFF.

The V and J genes are TRBV10-2 and TRBJ2-2; as DNA is missing, the TRBD1 call by TCRdb cannot be tested. Germline assignment: CDR1 WSHSY and CDR2 SAAADI. The CDR3 is made up of 14 amino acids. CDR3 region: CASAGQGRTGELFF.

The rearrangement joins TRBV5-1 to TRBJ1-1. CDR1 SGHRS and CDR2 YFSETQ come from the germline V gene. This CDR3 region has 13 residues. The CDR3 loop is CASSLHDGTEAFF.

This rearrangement joins TRBV19 to TRBJ1-6. The CDR3 has 15 amino acids. Germline V lookup: CDR1 LNHDA, CDR2 SQIVND (reference sequence). The chain's CDR3 is CASSTRGGRGSPLHF.

V gene TRBV10-3 combines with J gene TRBJ1-2; checking the TCRdb D call of TRBD1 is not possible without DNA. Germline V lookup: CDR1 ENHRY, CDR2 SYGVKD. CDR3 length equals 14 residues. The CDR3 is CAIRQYQGNYGYTF.

The V and J genes are TRBV18 and TRBJ2-1; the TRBD1 assignment by TCRdb is unverifiable without DNA. Germline CDR1 and CDR2: KGHSH and LQKENI. There are 15 residues in the CDR3. The CDR3 sequence is CASSPWTGAYNEQFF. Combining the CDR3 with reference TRBV18 and TRBJ2-1 gives the whole variable domain NAGVMQNPRHLVRRRGQEARLRCSPMKGHSHVYWYRQLPEEGLKFMVYLQKENIIDESGMPKERFSAEFPKEGPSILRIQQVVRGDSAAYFCASSPWTGAYNEQFFGPGTRLTVL.

The chain uses TRBV27 and TRBJ1-5; the D call from TCRdb, TRBD1, cannot be confirmed without DNA. Per the germline V gene, CDR1 is MNHEY and CDR2 is SMNVEV (reference sequence). The CDR3 covers 16 residues. CDR3 residues: CASSLYGTASNQPQHF.

The chain has TRBV6-5 and TRBJ2-3; the TRBD2 assignment by TCRdb is unverifiable without DNA. The CDR3 contains 18 residues. CDR1 is MNHEY and CDR2 is SVGAGI in the germline V gene. CDR3 region: CASSYPRDSGGKINTQYF.

This chain uses TRBV7-3 with TRBJ2-1. The CDR3 spans 15 residues. The germline V gene encodes CDR1 SGHTA and CDR2 FQGTGA. The CDR3 loop reads CASSLGTNSYNEQFF.

The CDR3 loop is CASSADGTNTGELFF. The chain employs TRBV28 and TRBJ2-2. This CDR3 spans 15 amino acids. CDR1 is MDHEN, CDR2 SYDVKM, per germline.

The gene calls are TRBV12-3 or TRBV12-4 and TRBJ2-7; as DNA is missing, the TRBD2 call by TCRdb cannot be tested. The CDR3 runs 14 residues. The CDR3 sequence is CASRNSGRSDEQYF.

V and J are TRBV18 and TRBJ1-2; the D call from TCRdb, TRBD1, cannot be confirmed without DNA. CDR3 length: 15 amino acids. Per the germline V gene, CDR1 is KGHSH and CDR2 is LQKENI. The chain's CDR3 is CASSPPGTGHDGYTF.

The rearrangement uses TRBV4-3 and TRBJ1-5. The V gene's germline CDR1 is LGHNA and CDR2 YSLEER. The CDR3 contains 13 residues. CDR3 sequence: CASSQDNNQPQHF.

CDR3 residues: CASSSGPVNIQYF. The chain has TRBV11-2 and TRBJ2-4; TCRdb names TRBD1, which stays unverified in the absence of DNA. CDR3 size: 13 residues. CDR1 SGHAT and CDR2 FQNNGV come from the germline V gene. The full variable domain, in which reference TRBV11-2 and TRBJ2-4 provide the parts outside the CDR3, is EAGVAQSPRYKIIEKRQSVAFWCNPISGHATLYWYQQILGQGPKLLIQFQNNGVVDDSQLPKDRFSAERLKGVDSTLKIQPAKLEDSAVYLCASSSGPVNIQYFGAGTRLSVL.

The chain combines TRBV2 with TRBJ2-7; the TCRdb call, TRBD1, lacks DNA for checking. The CDR3 has 15 residues. Germline V CDR1 and CDR2: SNHLY, FYNNEI. CDR3 residues: CASNSQGARQNEQYF.

The chain uses TRBV11-2 and TRBJ2-1; TCRdb calls TRBD1, which cannot be checked without DNA. CDR3 size: 17 residues. Per the germline V gene, CDR1 is SGHAT and CDR2 is FQNNGV. CDR3 loop: CASSLDPPGRTYNEQFF.

This chain joins TRBV20-1 and TRBJ2-5; without DNA, the TCRdb call of TRBD2 cannot be checked. CDR1 and CDR2 from the germline V gene are DFQATT and SNEGSKA (reference sequence). The CDR3 extends over 13 amino acids. This CDR3 reads CSAVSGTQETQYF.

The rearrangement joins TRBV7-9 to TRBJ2-7; absent DNA, TCRdb's TRBD1 call cannot be checked. This CDR3 has 12 amino acids. Per germline, CDR1 SEHNR and CDR2 FQNEAQ (reference sequence). The CDR3 sequence is CASSATGYEQYF.

The CDR3 protein is CASSWTIMNTEAFF. This chain uses TRBV27 with TRBJ1-1; the TCRdb D gene call, TRBD1, has no DNA to confirm it. Germline CDR1 MNHEY, CDR2 SMNVEV (reference sequence). The CDR3 consists of 14 residues.